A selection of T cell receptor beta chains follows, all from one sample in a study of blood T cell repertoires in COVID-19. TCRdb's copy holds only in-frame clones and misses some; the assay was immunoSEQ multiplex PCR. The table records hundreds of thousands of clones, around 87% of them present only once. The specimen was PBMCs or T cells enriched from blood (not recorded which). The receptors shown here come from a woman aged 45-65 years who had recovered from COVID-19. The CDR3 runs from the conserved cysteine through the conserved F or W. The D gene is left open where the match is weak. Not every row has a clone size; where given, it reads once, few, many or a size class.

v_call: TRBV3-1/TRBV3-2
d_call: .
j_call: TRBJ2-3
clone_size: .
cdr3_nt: TGTGCCAGCAGCCAAAGAGGGAGGAGCACAGATACGCAGTATTTT
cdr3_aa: CASSQRGRSTDTQYF

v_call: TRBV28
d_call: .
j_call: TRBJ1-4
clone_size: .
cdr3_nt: TGTGCCAGCAGTTACGGTACTAATGAAAAACTGTTTTTT
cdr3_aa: CASSYGTNEKLFF

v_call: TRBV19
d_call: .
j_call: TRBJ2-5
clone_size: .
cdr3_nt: TGTGCCAGTAGTATTCTATACTCAGAGACCCAGTACTTC
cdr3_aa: CASSILYSETQYF

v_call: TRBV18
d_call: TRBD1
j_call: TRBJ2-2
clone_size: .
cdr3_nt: TGTGCCAGCTCACCAGGGACAGGGGCGACCGGGGAGCTGTTTTTT
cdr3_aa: CASSPGTGATGELFF

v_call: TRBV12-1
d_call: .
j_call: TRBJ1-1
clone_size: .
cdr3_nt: TGTGCCAGCAGCTTTGTTCAGTCAGCTTTCTTT
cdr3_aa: CASSFVQSAFF

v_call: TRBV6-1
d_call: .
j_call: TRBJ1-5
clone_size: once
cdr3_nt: TGTGCCAGCAGTGAAGACCGTCGACAGTACAGCAATCAGCCCCAGCATTTT
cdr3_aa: CASSEDRRQYSNQPQHF

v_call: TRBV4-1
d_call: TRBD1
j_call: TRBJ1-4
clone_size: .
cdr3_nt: TGCGCCAGCAGCCCACCGGGGACAGTCAGAGAAAAACTGTTTTTT
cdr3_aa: CASSPPGTVREKLFF

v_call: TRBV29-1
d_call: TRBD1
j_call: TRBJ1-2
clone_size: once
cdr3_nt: TGCAGCGTTGACCAGGGGGCGGCGGCCTATGGCTACACCTTC
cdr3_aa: CSVDQGAAAYGYTF

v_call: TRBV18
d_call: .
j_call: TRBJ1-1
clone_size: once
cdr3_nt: TGTGCCAGCTCACCGACTAGCACTGAAGCTTTCTTT
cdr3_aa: CASSPTSTEAFF

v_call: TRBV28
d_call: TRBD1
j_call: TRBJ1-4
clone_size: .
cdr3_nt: TGTGCCAGCAGTTTAGGCAGGGGGGCTACAACTAATGAAAAACTGTTTTTT
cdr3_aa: CASSLGRGATTNEKLFF

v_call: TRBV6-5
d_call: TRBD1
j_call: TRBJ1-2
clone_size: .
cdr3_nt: TGTGCCACTCGCAGGGGGACGGATGGTGGCTACACCTTC
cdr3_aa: CATRRGTDGGYTF

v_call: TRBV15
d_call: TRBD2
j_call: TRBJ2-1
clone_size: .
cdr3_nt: TGTGCCACCAGCAGCTCCGGGACTAGCAGGTACAATGAGCAGTTCTTC
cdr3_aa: CATSSSGTSRYNEQFF

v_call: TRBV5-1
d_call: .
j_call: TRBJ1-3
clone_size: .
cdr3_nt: TGCGCCAGCAGCTTGGCCGGGACAAAATATGGAAACACCATATATTTT
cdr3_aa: CASSLAGTKYGNTIYF

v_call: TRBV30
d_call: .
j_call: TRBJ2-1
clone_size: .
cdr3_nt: TGTGCCTGGAGCTTTAGCGGATCCTCCTACAATGAGCAGTTCTTC
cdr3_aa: CAWSFSGSSYNEQFF

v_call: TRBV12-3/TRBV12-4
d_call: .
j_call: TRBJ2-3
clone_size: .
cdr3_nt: TGTGCCAGCAGACAACAGGGCGCAGATACGCAGTATTTT
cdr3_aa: CASRQQGADTQYF

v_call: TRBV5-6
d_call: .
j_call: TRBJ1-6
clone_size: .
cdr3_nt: TGTGCCAGCAGCTTGGGGAGTTTGTTGGATTCACCCCTCCACTTT
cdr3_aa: CASSLGSLLDSPLHF

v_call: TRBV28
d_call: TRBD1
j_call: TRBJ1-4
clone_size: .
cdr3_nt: TGTGCCAGCAGTCCTCCGGGACAGGGATCGCATGAAAAACTGTTTTTT
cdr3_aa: CASSPPGQGSHEKLFF

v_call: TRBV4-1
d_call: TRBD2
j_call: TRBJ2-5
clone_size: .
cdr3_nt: TGCGCCAGCAGCCAAGATGGGACTAAGGCAGAGACCCAGTACTTC
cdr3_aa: CASSQDGTKAETQYF

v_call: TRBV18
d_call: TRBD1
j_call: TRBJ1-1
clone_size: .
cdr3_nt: TGTGCCAGCTCACGAGACAGGGGGGCTGAAGCTTTCTTT
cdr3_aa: CASSRDRGAEAFF

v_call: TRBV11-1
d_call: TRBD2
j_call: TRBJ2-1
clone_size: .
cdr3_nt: TGTGCCAGCAGTCTAGCGGTCACGTCTAGCAATGAGCAGTTCTTC
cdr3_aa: CASSLAVTSSNEQFF

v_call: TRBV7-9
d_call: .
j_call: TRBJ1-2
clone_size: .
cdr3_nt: TGTGCCAGCAGCCCCCGGAGCGGTCACGGCCCGAGCTATGGCTACACCTTC
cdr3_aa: CASSPRSGHGPSYGYTF

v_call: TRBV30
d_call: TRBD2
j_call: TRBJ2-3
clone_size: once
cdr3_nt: TGTGCCTGGAGTTTCGGGACTAGCGGGATTAGCACAGATACGCAGTATTTT
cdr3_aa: CAWSFGTSGISTDTQYF

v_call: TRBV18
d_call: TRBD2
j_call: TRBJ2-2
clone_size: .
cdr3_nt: TGTGCCAGCTCTCCCGGACTAGCGGCCTCCGGGGAGCTGTTTTTT
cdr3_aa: CASSPGLAASGELFF

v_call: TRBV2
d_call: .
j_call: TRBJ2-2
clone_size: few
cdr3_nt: TGTGCCAGCAGTGAATTCGAGGGCGCCGGGGAGCTGTTTTTT
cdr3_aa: CASSEFEGAGELFF

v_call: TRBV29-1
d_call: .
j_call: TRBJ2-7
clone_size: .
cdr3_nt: TGCAGCGTTCGCTTCGCTAAGGAGCGCTACTTC
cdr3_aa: CSVRFAKERYF

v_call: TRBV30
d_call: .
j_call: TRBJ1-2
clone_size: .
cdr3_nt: TGTGCCTGTACGGAGTCGAGGGACTATGGCTACACCTTC
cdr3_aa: CACTESRDYGYTF

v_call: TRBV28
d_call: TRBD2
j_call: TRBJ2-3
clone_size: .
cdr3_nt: TGTGCCAGCAGTTTATCGGGGAGTAGCGGGAGGGTTGATACGCAGTATTTT
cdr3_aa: CASSLSGSSGRVDTQYF

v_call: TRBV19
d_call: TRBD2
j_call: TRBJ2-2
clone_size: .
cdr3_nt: TGTGCCAGTAGTCCCGGGAGCCTAGCGGGATCGGTCGGGGAGCTGTTTTTT
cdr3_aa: CASSPGSLAGSVGELFF

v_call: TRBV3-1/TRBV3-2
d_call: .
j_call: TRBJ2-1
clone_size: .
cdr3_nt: TGTGCCAGCAGCCAAGGGAGGAATGAGCAGTTCTTC
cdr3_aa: CASSQGRNEQFF

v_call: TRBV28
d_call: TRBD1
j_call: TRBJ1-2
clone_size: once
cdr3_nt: TGTGCCAGCAGCCAGGGGGACAGGGGGCGTGAGACTAGTGGCTACACCTTC
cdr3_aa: CASSQGDRGRETSGYTF

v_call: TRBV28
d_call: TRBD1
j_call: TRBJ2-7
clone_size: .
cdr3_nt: TGTGCCAGCAGTACCGGGACAGGGCCCTCCTACGAGCAGTACTTC
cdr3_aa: CASSTGTGPSYEQYF

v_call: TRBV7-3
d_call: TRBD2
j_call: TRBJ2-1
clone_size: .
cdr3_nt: TGTGCCAGCAGCACGACCGGGACTAACAATGAGCAGTTCTTC
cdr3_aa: CASSTTGTNNEQFF

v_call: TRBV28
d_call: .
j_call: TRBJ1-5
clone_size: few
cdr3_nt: TGTGCCAGCAGACCCCCCGGGACATCCTATCAGCCCCAGCATTTT
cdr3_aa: CASRPPGTSYQPQHF

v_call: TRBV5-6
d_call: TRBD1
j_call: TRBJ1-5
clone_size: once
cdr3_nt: TGTGCCAGCAGCTTGCAGGGACAGGGCCGTCAGCCCCAGCATTTT
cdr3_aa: CASSLQGQGRQPQHF

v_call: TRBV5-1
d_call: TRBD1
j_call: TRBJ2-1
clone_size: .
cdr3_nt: TGCGCCAGCAGCTTCGGGCTTAAGGGGCAGGGGGCACATGAGCAGTTCTTC
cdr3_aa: CASSFGLKGQGAHEQFF

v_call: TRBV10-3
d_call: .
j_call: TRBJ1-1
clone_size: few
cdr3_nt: TGTGCCATCCGGGGGGGGATGGGGAGCACTGAAGCTTTCTTT
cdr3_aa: CAIRGGMGSTEAFF

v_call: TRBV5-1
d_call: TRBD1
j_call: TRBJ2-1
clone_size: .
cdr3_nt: TGCGCCAGCAGCTTGCTTACAGGGGACAATGAGCAGTTCTTC
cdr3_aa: CASSLLTGDNEQFF

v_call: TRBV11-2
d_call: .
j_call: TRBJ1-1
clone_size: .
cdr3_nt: TGTGCCAGCAGCATGACGAGGGTGACGGAAGCTTTCTTT
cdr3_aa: CASSMTRVTEAFF

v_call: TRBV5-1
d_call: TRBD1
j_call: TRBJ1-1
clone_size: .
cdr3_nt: TGCGCCAGCAGCGACAGGGGAGGTGAAGCTTTCTTT
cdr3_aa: CASSDRGGEAFF

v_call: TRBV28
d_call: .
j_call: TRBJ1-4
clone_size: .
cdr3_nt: TGTGCCAGCAGCTGGAGCGTTCTGCACGGAGATGAAAAACTGTTTTTT
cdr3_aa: CASSWSVLHGDEKLFF

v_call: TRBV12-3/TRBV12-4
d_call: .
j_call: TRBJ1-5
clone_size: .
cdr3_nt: TGTGCCAGCAGTTATTCATTGAATCAGCCCCAGCATTTT
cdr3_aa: CASSYSLNQPQHF

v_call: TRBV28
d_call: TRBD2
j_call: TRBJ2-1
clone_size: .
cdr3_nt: TGTGCCAGCAGTTTATACGGGACTAGGGGCTACAATGAGCAGTTCTTC
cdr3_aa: CASSLYGTRGYNEQFF

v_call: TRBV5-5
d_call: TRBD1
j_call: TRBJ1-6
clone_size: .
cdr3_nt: TGTGCCAGCAGCTTACTGCCGGGACAGGGAAATTCACCCCTCCACTTT
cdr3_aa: CASSLLPGQGNSPLHF

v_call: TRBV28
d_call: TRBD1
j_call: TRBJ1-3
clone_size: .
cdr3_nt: TGTGCCAGCAGTCCTCCAGGGGGCTCTGGAAACACCATATATTTT
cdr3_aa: CASSPPGGSGNTIYF

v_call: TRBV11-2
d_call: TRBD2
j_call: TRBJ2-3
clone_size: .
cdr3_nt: TGTGCCAGCAGCACCTCGACTAGCGGGAGCACAGATACGCAGTATTTT
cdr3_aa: CASSTSTSGSTDTQYF

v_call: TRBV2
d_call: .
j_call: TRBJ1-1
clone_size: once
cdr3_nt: TGTGCCAGCAGTGGAACGGACAGCCGGGGAACTGAAGCTTTCTTT
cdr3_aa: CASSGTDSRGTEAFF

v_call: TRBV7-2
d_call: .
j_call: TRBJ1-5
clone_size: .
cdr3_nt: TGTGCCAGCAGCTTATGGCGGAATCAGCCCCAGCATTTT
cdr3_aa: CASSLWRNQPQHF